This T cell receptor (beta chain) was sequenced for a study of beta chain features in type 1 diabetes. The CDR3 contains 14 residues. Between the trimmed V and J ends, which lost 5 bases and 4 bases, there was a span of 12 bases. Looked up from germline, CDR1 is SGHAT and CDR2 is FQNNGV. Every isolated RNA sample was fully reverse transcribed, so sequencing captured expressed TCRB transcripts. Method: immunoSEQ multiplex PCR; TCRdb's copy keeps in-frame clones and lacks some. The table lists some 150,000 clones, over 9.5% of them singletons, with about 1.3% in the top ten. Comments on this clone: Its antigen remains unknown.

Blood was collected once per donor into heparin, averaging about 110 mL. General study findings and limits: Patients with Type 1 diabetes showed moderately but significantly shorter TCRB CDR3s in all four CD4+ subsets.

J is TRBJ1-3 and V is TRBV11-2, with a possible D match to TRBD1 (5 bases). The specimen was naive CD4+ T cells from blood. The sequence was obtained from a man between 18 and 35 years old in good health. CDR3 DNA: TGTGCCAGCAGCCAACAGGAGCTAGGAAACACCATATATTTT. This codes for CASSQQELGNTIYF. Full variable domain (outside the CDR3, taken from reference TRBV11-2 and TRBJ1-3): EAGVAQSPRYKIIEKRQSVAFWCNPISGHATLYWYQQILGQGPKLLIQFQNNGVVDDSQLPKDRFSAERLKGVDSTLKIQPAKLEDSAVYLCASSQQELGNTIYFGEGSWLTVV.